The 13 T cell receptor beta chains below all came from one sample that was sequenced in a study of blood T cell repertoires in COVID-19. Using immunoSEQ multiplex PCR, the repertoire was profiled, and TCRdb retains in-frame clones only, with some absent. The table includes around 100,000 clones, 80% to 95% detected once. Sequenced input: peripheral blood. The source is a man aged 18 to 30 with COVID-19, enrolled during active disease.

This rearrangement joins TRBV5-3 to TRBJ1-5, with TRBD1 matching 7 bases. TRBV5-3 belongs to the ORF category, with a function that is uncertain. This CDR3 has 16 residues. Losses at the gene ends were 5 bases for V and 3 bases for J; bases not matched to a gene: 11. The CDR3 DNA reads TGTGCCAGAAGTACCGGACAGGACCCCTCCAATCAGCCCCAGCATTTT. Amino acid sequence: CARSTGQDPSNQPQHF.

In this sample, this clone turned up once. This CDR3 reads CASSLWGRANTGELFF. The CDR3 coding sequence is TGTGCCAGCAGTTTATGGGGCAGGGCGAACACCGGGGAGCTGTTTTTT. The chain has TRBV28 and TRBJ2-2, with D possibly matching TRBD1 (5 bases). The V and J ends lost 0 bases and 0 bases respectively, with 8 bases between them. The CDR3 loop spans 16 amino acids. CDR1 is MDHEN and CDR2 is SYDVKM in the germline V gene.

This chain connects TRBV28 to TRBJ2-7; 7 bases match TRBD1. The germline V gene has CDR1 MDHEN and CDR2 SYDVKM. With V trimmed by 6 bases and J by 4 bases, 6 bases remained unmatched. CDR3 size: 13 residues. CDR3 amino acids: CASSEQGLYEQYF. The DNA for the CDR3 is TGTGCCAGCAGCGAACAGGGGTTGTACGAGCAGTACTTC.

The chain has TRBV11-3 and TRBJ2-7, with D hard to call. Trimming shortened V by 1 base and J by 3 bases, and 4 bases separated the two germline ends. The CDR3 has 12 residues. CDR1 is SGHNT, CDR2 YENEEA, per germline. The CDR3 DNA reads TGTGCCAGCAGCTTAGCGGGCTACGAGCAGTACTTC. Protein sequence: CASSLAGYEQYF.

The chain employs TRBV27 and TRBJ2-7; maybe TRBD2 (6 bases). V was trimmed by 0 bases and J by 4 bases, leaving 13 bases between them. The CDR3 is 15 amino acids. Germline loops: CDR1 MNHEY, CDR2 SMNVEV (reference sequence). The CDR3, as DNA: TGTGCCAGCAGTTTATCGGCAGGGAGGCTATACGAGCAGTACTTC. Translating it yields CASSLSAGRLYEQYF.

This clone was seen just once. The same CDR3 also results from other DNA sequences found in this sample. The chain recombines TRBV6-2 or TRBV6-3 with TRBJ2-7; 11 positions agree with TRBD2. The trim removed 2 bases at V and 3 bases at J, leaving 0 bases unmatched. The germline CDR1 and CDR2 sequences are MNHEY and SVGEGT. CDR3 size: 14 residues. This CDR3 reads CASSYGTSGYEQYF. In DNA form, the CDR3 reads TGTGCCAGCAGTTACGGGACTAGCGGCTACGAGCAGTACTTC.

The chain joins TRBV28 to TRBJ2-7, with 10 bases fitting TRBD2. The CDR3 spans 15 residues. V shed 1 base, J shed 1 base, and the junction held 1 base outside the gene matches. CDR1 MDHEN and CDR2 SYDVKM come from the germline V gene. The CDR3 reads CASSLSTSGSYEQYF. The CDR3 DNA is TGTGCCAGCAGTTTATCGACTAGCGGGTCCTACGAGCAGTACTTC.

J is TRBJ2-1 and V is TRBV29-1, with D perhaps TRBD1 (5 bases). The germline V gene encodes CDR1 SQVTM and CDR2 ANQGSEA. V was trimmed by 6 bases and J by 0 bases, leaving 18 bases between them. The CDR3 runs 16 residues. CDR3 amino acids: CSVPFQGISSYNEQFF. The CDR3 nucleotides read TGCAGCGTACCATTTCAGGGCATAAGCTCCTACAATGAGCAGTTCTTC.

V usage is TRBV7-9 and J usage is TRBJ2-7; 7 bases agree with TRBD1. The germline gives CDR1 SEHNR, CDR2 FQNEAQ (reference sequence). With V trimmed by 6 bases and J by 2 bases, 7 bases remained unmatched. CDR3 size: 14 residues. The CDR3 DNA reads TGTGCCAGCAGTCGAGGGGACAGAACCTACGAGCAGTACTTC. Protein product: CASSRGDRTYEQYF.

This chain uses TRBV5-1 with TRBJ2-2; 10 nucleotides align to TRBD2. Germline V gene sequence: CDR1 SGHRS, CDR2 YFSETQ. V was pared by 1 base and J by 6 bases, with 9 bases of the junction left unmatched. The CDR3 is made up of 17 amino acids. DNA of the CDR3: TGCGCCAGCAGCTTGTCGGTCAGCGGGAGGGTCCCCGGGGAGCTGTTTTTT. Its translation: CASSLSVSGRVPGELFF.

The CDR3 DNA sequence: TGTGCCAGCAGCCAAACACAGGGGGCGGGGGAGCTGTTTTTT. Translating it yields CASSQTQGAGELFF. The genes are TRBV3-1 (or the pseudogene TRBV3-2) and TRBJ2-2; TRBD1 matches 9 bases. The CDR3 consists of 14 residues. The germline gives CDR1 LGHDT, CDR2 YNNKEL (reference sequence). J lost 8 bases, V lost 2 bases, and 3 bases had no gene match.

The CDR3 coding sequence is TGTGCCAGCAGCCCGGCGGGGAACACTGAAGCTTTCTTT. This gives the protein CASSPAGNTEAFF. The chain is built from TRBV7-9 and TRBJ1-1; D not resolved. Germline assignment: CDR1 SEHNR and CDR2 FQNEAQ (reference sequence). The CDR3 loop spans 13 amino acids. Trimming stripped 5 bases from V and 1 base from J, with 8 bases between.

V usage is TRBV28 and J usage is TRBJ2-7; D is undetermined. The CDR3 length is 15 residues. Trimming cost V 3 bases and J 1 base, with 13 bases left between them. Germline loops: CDR1 MDHEN, CDR2 SYDVKM. The CDR3 region has the DNA TGTGCCAGCAGTTTTGCCCTAGTTAGTTCCTACGAGCAGTACTTC. Protein sequence: CASSFALVSSYEQYF. The entire variable domain, with the rest obtained from reference TRBV28 and TRBJ2-7, is as follows: DVKVTQSSRYLVKRTGEKVFLECVQDMDHENMFWYRQDPGLGLRLIYFSYDVKMKEKGDIPEGYSVSREKKERFSLILESASTNQTSMYLCASSFALVSSYEQYFGPGTRLTVT.